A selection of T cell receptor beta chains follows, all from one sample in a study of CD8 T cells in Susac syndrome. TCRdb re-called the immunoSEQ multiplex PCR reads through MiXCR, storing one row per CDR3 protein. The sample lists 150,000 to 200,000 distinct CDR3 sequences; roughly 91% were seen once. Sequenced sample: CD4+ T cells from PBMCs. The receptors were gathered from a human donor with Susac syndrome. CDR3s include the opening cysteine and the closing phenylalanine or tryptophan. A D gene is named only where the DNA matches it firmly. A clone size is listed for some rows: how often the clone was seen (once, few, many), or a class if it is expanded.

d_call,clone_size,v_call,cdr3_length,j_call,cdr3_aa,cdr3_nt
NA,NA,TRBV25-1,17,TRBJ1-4,CASSDFSSNTYLEKLFF,TGTGCCAGCAGTGATTTTTCGTCGAACACCTACCTTGAAAAACTGTTTTTT
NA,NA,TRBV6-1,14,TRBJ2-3,CASIWDISTDTQYF,TGTGCCAGCATTTGGGACATAAGCACAGATACGCAGTATTTT
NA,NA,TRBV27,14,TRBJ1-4,CASRLQGTEEKLFF,TGTGCCAGCAGATTACAAGGGACGGAAGAAAAACTGTTTTTT
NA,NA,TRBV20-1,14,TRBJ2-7,CSARKPGVLREQYF,TGCAGTGCTAGAAAGCCGGGAGTTTTGCGAGAGCAGTACTTC
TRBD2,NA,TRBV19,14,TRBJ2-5,CASSMYSSGETQYF,TGTGCCAGTAGTATGTATTCTAGCGGTGAGACCCAGTACTTC
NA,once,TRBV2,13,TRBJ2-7,CAILPSPGSEQYF,TGTGCCATCCTACCTTCCCCAGGGAGCGAGCAGTACTTC
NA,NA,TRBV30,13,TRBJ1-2,CALPGTFNYGYTF,TGTGCCCTTCCCGGTACTTTTAACTATGGCTACACCTTC
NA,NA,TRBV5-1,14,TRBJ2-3,CASGLAGETNTQYF,TGCGCCAGCGGTCTGGCAGGGGAGACAAATACGCAGTATTTT
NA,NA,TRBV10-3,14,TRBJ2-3,CAISEGGNRDTQYF,TGTGCCATCAGTGAGGGGGGGAATAGAGATACGCAGTATTTT
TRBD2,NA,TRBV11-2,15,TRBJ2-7,CASRPAGAGGPEQYF,TGTGCCAGCAGACCCGCGGGAGCGGGGGGGCCCGAGCAGTACTTC
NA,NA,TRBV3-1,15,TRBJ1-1,CASSQRRGMNTEAFF,TGTGCCAGCAGCCAGCGACGGGGGATGAACACTGAAGCTTTCTTT
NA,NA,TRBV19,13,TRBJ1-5,CASRRNSNQPQHF,TGTGCCAGTAGGCGTAATAGCAATCAGCCCCAGCATTTT
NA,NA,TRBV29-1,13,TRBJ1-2,CSGTTGLGYGYTF,TGCAGCGGCACCACAGGGTTGGGCTATGGCTACACCTTC
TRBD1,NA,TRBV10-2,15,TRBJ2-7,CASSGTTGGSYEQYF,TGCGCCAGCAGTGGTACCACAGGGGGCTCCTACGAGCAGTACTTC
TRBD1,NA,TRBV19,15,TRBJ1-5,CASRVRDRVNQPQHF,TGTGCCAGTAGGGTCCGGGACAGGGTAAATCAGCCCCAGCATTTT
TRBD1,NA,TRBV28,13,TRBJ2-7,CASYDRDIYEQYF,TGTGCCAGCTACGACAGGGATATTTACGAGCAGTACTTC
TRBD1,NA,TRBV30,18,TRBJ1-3,CAWSEGQGASFSGNTIYF,TGTGCCTGGAGTGAAGGACAGGGGGCCAGTTTCTCTGGAAACACCATATATTTT
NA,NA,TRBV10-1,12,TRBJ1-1,CASSDSHTEAFF,TGCGCCAGCAGCGACAGCCACACTGAAGCTTTCTTT
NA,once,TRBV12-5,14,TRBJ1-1,CASGLSGSAGQAFF,TGTGCTAGTGGTTTGAGTGGGTCGGCGGGACAAGCTTTCTTT
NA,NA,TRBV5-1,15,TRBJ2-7,CASSLASTRGHEQYF,TGCGCCAGCAGCTTGGCCTCAACGAGGGGCCACGAGCAGTACTTC
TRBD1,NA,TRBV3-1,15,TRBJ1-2,CASSQAYRGDYGYTF,TGTGCCAGCAGCCAGGCTTACAGGGGTGACTATGGCTACACCTTC
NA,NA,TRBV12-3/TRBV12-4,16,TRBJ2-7,CASSLGLGESSYEQYF,TGTGCCAGCAGTTTGGGGCTAGGAGAAAGCTCCTACGAGCAGTACTTC
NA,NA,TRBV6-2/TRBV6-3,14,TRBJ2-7,CASSYKEASYEQYF,TGTGCCAGCAGTTACAAAGAGGCCTCCTACGAGCAGTACTTC
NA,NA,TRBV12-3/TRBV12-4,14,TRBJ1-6,CASTRGSLNSPLHF,TGTGCCAGCACAAGGGGCAGCCTTAATTCACCCCTCCACTTT
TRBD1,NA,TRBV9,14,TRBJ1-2,CASSDGQANYGYTF,TGTGCCAGCAGCGACGGACAGGCGAACTATGGCTACACCTTC
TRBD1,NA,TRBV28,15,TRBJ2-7,CASSPGQGASYEQYF,TGTGCCAGCAGTCCCGGACAGGGGGCCTCCTACGAGCAGTACTTC
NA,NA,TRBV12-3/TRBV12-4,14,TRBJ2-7,CASSPIADKYEQYF,TGTGCCAGCAGCCCAATCGCGGACAAATACGAGCAGTACTTC
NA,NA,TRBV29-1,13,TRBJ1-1,CSVESGVNTEAFF,TGCAGCGTTGAGTCAGGAGTTAACACTGAAGCTTTCTTT
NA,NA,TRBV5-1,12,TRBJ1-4,CASRGGNEKLFF,TGCGCCAGCAGGGGGGGAAATGAAAAACTGTTTTTT
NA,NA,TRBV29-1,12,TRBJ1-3,CSVEEFGNTIYF,TGCAGCGTTGAAGAATTTGGAAACACCATATATTTT
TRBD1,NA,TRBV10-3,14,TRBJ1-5,CAISDGQGNQPQHF,TGTGCCATCAGTGATGGACAGGGGAATCAGCCCCAGCATTTT
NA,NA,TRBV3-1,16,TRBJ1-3,CASSQGTVSSGNTIYF,TGTGCCAGCAGCCAAGGGACAGTGAGCTCTGGAAACACCATATATTTT
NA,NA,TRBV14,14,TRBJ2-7,CASSPQSGSYEQYF,TGTGCCAGCAGCCCCCAGAGTGGCTCCTACGAGCAGTACTTC
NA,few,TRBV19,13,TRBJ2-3,CASRTASTDTQYF,TGTGCCAGTAGGACAGCTAGCACAGATACGCAGTATTTT
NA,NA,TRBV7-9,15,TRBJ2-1,CASSLAAVSYNEQFF,TGTGCCAGCAGCTTAGCAGCGGTCTCCTACAATGAGCAGTTCTTC
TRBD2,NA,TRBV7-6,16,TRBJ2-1,CASSLGSSGGYNEQFF,TGTGCCAGCAGCTTAGGTTCTAGCGGGGGCTACAATGAGCAGTTCTTC
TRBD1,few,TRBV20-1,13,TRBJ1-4,CSARDRASEKLFF,TGCAGTGCGAGGGACAGGGCGTCTGAAAAACTGTTTTTT
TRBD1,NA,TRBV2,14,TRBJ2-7,CASTWGQKTYEQYF,TGTGCCAGCACCTGGGGACAGAAAACCTACGAGCAGTACTTC
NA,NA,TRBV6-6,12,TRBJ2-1,CASSRQDNEQFF,TGTGCCAGCAGTCGACAGGACAATGAGCAGTTCTTC
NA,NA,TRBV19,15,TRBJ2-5,CASSTPQVGEETQYF,TGTGCCAGTAGTACCCCCCAGGTGGGAGAAGAGACCCAGTACTTC
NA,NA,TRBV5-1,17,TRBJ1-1,CASSLGQPREMNTEAFF,TGCGCCAGCAGCCTCGGACAGCCCAGGGAAATGAACACTGAAGCTTTCTTT
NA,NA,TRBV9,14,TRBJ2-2,CASSAATLTGELFF,TGTGCCAGCAGCGCGGCAACGTTGACCGGGGAGCTGTTTTTT
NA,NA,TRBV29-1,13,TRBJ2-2,CSVDASVTGELFF,TGCAGCGTTGACGCTTCGGTCACCGGGGAGCTGTTTTTT
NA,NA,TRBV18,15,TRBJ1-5,CASSSTVNSNQPQHF,TGTGCCAGCTCATCGACGGTTAATAGCAATCAGCCCCAGCATTTT
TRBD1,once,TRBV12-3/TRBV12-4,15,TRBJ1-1,CASGIPGQATRGAFF,TGTGCCAGCGGAATACCGGGACAGGCAACAAGGGGAGCTTTCTTT
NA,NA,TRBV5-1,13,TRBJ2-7,CASTNTGPHEQYF,TGCGCCAGCACCAATACAGGGCCCCACGAGCAGTACTTC
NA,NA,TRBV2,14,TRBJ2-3,CASSESQGGNTQYF,TGTGCCAGCAGTGAATCACAGGGTGGGAATACGCAGTATTTT
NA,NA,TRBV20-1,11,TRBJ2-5,CSARPGETQYF,TGCAGTGCTAGACCCGGGGAGACCCAGTACTTC